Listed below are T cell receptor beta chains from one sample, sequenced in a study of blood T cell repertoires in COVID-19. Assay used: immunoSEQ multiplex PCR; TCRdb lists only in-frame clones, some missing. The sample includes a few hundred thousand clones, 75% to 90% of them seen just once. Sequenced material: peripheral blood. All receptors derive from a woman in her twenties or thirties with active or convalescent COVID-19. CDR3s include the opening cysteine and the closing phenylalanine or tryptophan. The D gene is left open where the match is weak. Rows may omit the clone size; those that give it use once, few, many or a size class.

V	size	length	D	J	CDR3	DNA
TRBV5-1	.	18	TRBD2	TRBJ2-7	CASSLAASGGDISYEQYF	TGCGCCAGCAGCTTGGCGGCTAGCGGGGGGGACATTTCCTACGAGCAGTACTTC
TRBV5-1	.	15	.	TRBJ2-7	CASSSLAGIPYEQYF	TGCGCCAGCAGCTCCCTCGCGGGGATACCCTACGAGCAGTACTTC
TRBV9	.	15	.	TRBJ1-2	CASSVGGGSNYGYTF	TGTGCCAGCAGCGTAGGCGGGGGGTCCAACTATGGCTACACCTTC
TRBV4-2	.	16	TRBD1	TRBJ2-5	CASSQRLQGAWETQYF	TGTGCCAGCAGCCAACGACTACAGGGGGCTTGGGAGACCCAGTACTTC
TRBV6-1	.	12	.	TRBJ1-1	CASSELGGEAFF	TGTGCCAGCAGTGAGCTGGGAGGTGAAGCTTTCTTT
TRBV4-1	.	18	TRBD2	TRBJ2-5	CASSQEKPAGGFAETQYF	TGCGCCAGCAGCCAAGAAAAACCAGCGGGGGGATTCGCAGAGACCCAGTACTTC
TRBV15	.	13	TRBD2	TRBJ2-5	CATSRAGGETQYF	TGTGCCACCAGCAGAGCCGGGGGGGAGACCCAGTACTTC
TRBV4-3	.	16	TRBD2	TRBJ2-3	CASSQDGAGNTDTQYF	TGCGCCAGCAGCCAAGATGGAGCGGGAAACACAGATACGCAGTATTTT
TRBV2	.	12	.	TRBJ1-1	CASSDQGPEAFF	TGTGCCAGCAGTGACCAGGGCCCTGAAGCTTTCTTT
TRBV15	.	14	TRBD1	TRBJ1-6	CATRVTGNNSPLHF	TGTGCCACCAGGGTGACAGGGAATAATTCACCCCTCCACTTT
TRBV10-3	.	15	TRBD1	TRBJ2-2	CAISQPDRGNGELFF	TGTGCCATCAGTCAACCAGACAGGGGGAACGGGGAGCTGTTTTTT
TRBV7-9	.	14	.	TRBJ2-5	CASSLSTGEETQYF	TGTGCCAGCAGCTTATCGACTGGAGAAGAGACCCAGTACTTC
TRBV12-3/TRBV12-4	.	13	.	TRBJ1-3	CASREEVGNTIYF	TGTGCCAGCAGGGAGGAAGTTGGAAACACCATATATTTT
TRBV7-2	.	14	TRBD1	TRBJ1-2	CASSYTGGPDGYTF	TGTGCCAGCAGCTATACAGGGGGCCCCGATGGCTACACCTTC
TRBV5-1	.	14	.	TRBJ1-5	CASSLGQDNQPQHF	TGCGCCAGCAGCTTGGGACAGGACAATCAGCCCCAGCATTTT
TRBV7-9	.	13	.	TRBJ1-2	CASSLEAGDGYTF	TGTGCCAGCAGCTTAGAGGCGGGGGATGGCTACACCTTC
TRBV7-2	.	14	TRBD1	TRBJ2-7	CASSIGQAFYEQYF	TGTGCCAGCAGTATCGGACAGGCCTTTTACGAGCAGTACTTC
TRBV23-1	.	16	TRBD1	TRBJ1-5	CASSQEDRASNQPQHF	TGCGCCAGCAGTCAAGAGGACAGGGCTAGCAATCAGCCCCAGCATTTT
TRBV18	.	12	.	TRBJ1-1	CASSLQGEEAFF	TGTGCCAGCTCACTACAGGGTGAGGAAGCTTTCTTT
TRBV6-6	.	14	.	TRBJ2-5	CASRGGQYQETQYF	TGTGCCAGCAGGGGCGGACAGTACCAAGAGACCCAGTACTTC
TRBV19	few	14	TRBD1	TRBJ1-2	CASSKRGQDYGYTF	TGTGCCAGTAGTAAAAGAGGACAGGACTATGGCTACACCTTC
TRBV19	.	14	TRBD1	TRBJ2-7	CASTRDRSSYEQYF	TGTGCCAGTACCCGGGACAGGAGCTCCTACGAGCAGTACTTC
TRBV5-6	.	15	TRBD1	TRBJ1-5	CASSLGRGYDQPQHF	TGTGCCAGCAGCTTGGGCAGGGGGTACGATCAGCCCCAGCATTTT
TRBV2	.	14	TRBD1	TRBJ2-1	CASTWTGAANEQFF	TGTGCCAGCACCTGGACAGGGGCCGCCAATGAGCAGTTCTTC
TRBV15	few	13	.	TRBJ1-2	CATSDGRGDGYTF	TGTGCCACCAGCGATGGCAGGGGCGATGGCTACACCTTC
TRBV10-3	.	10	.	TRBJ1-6	CATGVGVLHF	TGTGCCACCGGGGTGGGCGTACTCCACTTT
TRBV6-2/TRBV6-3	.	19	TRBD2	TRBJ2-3	CASSYSNLELAGVRYTQYF	TGTGCCAGCAGTTACTCTAATCTGGAACTAGCGGGGGTAAGGTATACGCAGTATTTT
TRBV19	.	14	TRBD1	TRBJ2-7	CASSARDSSYEQYF	TGTGCCAGTAGTGCCCGGGACAGCTCCTACGAGCAGTACTTC
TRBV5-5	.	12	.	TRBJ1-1	CASSTTSFEAFF	TGTGCCAGCAGCACCACTAGCTTTGAAGCTTTCTTT
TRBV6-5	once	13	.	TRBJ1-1	CASSLKPNTEAFF	TGTGCCAGCAGCCTTAAGCCGAACACTGAAGCTTTCTTT
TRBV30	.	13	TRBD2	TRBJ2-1	CAWSVLAGYEQFF	TGTGCCTGGAGTGTACTAGCGGGGTATGAGCAGTTCTTC